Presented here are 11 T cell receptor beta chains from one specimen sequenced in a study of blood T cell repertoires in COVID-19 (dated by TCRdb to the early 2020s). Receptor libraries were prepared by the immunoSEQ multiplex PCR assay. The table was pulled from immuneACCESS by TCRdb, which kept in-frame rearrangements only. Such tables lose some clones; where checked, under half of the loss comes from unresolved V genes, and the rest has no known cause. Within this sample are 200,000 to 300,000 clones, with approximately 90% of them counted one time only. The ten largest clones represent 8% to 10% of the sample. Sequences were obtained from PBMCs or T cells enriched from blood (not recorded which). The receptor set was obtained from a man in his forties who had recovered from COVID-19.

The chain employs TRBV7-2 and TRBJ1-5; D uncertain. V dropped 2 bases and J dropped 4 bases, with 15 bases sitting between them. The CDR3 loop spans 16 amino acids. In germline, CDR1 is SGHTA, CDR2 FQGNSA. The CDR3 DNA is TGTGCCAGCAGCTTACAGGCGGGAATGGGAAATCAGCCCCAGCATTTT. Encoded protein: CASSLQAGMGNQPQHF.

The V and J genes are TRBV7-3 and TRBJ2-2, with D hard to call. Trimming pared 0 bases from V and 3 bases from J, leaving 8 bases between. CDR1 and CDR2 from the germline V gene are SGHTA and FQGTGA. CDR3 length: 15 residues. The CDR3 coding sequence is TGTGCCAGCAGCTTAACTTGGCATGACACCGGGGAGCTGTTTTTT. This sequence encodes CASSLTWHDTGELFF.

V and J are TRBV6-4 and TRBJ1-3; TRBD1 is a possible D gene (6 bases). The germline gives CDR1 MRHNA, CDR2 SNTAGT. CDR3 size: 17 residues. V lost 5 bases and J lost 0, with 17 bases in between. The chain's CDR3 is CASSSRDTRNSGNTIYF. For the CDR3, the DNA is TGTGCCAGCAGTAGCCGGGACACTAGAAACTCTGGAAACACCATATATTTT.

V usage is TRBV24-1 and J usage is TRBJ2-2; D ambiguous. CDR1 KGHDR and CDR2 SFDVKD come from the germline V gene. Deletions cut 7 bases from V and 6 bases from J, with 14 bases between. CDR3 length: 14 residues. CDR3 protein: CATSHSYLPGELFF. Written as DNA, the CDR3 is TGTGCCACCAGCCATAGTTACTTACCCGGGGAGCTGTTTTTT.

CDR3 loop: CATSDHGTTAYEQYF. Here the CDR3 DNA reads TGTGCCACCAGTGATCACGGGACAACCGCCTACGAGCAGTACTTC. The chain couples TRBV24-1 to TRBJ2-7, with D tentatively TRBD1 (6 bases). The V gene's germline CDR1 is KGHDR and CDR2 SFDVKD. Between the trimmed V and J ends, which lost 3 bases and 2 bases, there was a span of 13 bases. The CDR3 totals 15 residues.

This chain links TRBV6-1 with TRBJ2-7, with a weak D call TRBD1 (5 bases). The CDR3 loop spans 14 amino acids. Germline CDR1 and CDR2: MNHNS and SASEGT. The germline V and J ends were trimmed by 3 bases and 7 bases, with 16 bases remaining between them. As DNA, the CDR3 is TGTGCCAGCAGTGAGGGAAGAAGGGGCCGGGAGCAGTACTTC. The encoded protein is CASSEGRRGREQYF.

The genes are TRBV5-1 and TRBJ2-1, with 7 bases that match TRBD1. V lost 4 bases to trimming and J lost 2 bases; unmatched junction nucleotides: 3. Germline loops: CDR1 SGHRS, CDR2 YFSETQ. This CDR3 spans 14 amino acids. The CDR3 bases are TGCGCCAGCAGCACCGACAGGGCCTACAATGAGCAGTTCTTC. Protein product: CASSTDRAYNEQFF.

CDR3 DNA sequence: TGCGCCAGCAGGAAGAGTCTGTCTATCACAGATACGCAGTATTTT. Its translation: CASRKSLSITDTQYF. This rearrangement joins TRBV10-2 to TRBJ2-3; no clear D. CDR1 is WSHSY, CDR2 SAAADI, per germline. The CDR3 is 15 amino acids. V lost 6 bases and J lost 2, with 15 bases in between.

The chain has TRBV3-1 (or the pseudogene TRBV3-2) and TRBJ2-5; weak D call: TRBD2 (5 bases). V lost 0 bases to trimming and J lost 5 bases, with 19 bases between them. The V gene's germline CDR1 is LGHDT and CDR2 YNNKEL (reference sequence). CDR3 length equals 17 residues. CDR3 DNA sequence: TGTGCCAGCAGCCAAGATCGGCGCAGTTCGAGGAGGGAGACCCAGTACTTC. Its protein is CASSQDRRSSRRETQYF.

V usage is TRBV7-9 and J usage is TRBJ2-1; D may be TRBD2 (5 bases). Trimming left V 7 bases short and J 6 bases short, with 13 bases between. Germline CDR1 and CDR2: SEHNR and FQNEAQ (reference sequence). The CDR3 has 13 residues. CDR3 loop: CASTTLRGNEQFF. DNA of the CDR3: TGTGCCAGCACCACTCTCCGGGGCAATGAGCAGTTCTTC.

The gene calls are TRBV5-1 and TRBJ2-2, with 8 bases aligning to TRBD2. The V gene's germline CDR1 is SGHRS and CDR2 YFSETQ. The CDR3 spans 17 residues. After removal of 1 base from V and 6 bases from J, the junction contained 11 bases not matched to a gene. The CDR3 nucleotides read TGCGCCAGCAGCTTGTATCGGGGGGGCCGGTATTCCGGGGAGCTGTTTTTT. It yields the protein CASSLYRGGRYSGELFF. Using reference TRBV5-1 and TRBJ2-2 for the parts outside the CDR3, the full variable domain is KAGVTQTPRYLIKTRGQQVTLSCSPISGHRSVSWYQQTPGQGLQFLFEYFSETQRNKGNFPGRFSGRQFSNSRSEMNVSTLELGDSALYLCASSLYRGGRYSGELFFGEGSRLTVL.